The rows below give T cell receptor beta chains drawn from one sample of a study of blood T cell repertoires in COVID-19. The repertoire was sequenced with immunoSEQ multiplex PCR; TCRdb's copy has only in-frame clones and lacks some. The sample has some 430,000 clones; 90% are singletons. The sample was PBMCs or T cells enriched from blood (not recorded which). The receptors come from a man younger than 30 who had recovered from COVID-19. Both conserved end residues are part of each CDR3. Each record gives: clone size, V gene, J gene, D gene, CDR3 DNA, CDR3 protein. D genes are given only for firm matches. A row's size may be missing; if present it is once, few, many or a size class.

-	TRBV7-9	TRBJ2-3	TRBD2	TGTGCCAGCAGCTTGGGGACTAGCGGGGGGGCAGATACGCAGTATTTT	CASSLGTSGGADTQYF
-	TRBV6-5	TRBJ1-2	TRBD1	TGTGCCAGCAGTCAGGGACAGGGCTATGGCTACACCTTC	CASSQGQGYGYTF
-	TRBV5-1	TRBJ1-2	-	TGCGCCAGCGCCCAGGACAGCTCTTACTATGGCTACACCTTC	CASAQDSSYYGYTF
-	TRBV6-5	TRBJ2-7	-	TGTGCCCCTTACGACAAGGGGGGGGCTAAGGGCGAGCAGTACTTC	CAPYDKGGAKGEQYF
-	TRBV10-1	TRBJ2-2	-	TGCGCCAGCAGTGAAAGCTACCGGGAGCTGTTTTTT	CASSESYRELFF
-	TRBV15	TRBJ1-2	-	TGTGCCACCAGCAGAGATCGGGTCGCTGGCTACACCTTC	CATSRDRVAGYTF
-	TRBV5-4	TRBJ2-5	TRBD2	TGTGCCAGCAGCTCCGGGACTAGCGCAGAGACCCAGTACTTC	CASSSGTSAETQYF
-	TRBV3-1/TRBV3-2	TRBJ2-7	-	TGTGCCAGCAGCCAAGTAGAGGGTGAGCAGTACTTC	CASSQVEGEQYF
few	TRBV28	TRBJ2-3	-	TGTGCCAGCAGTTCGCTAGTCGATACGCAGTATTTT	CASSSLVDTQYF
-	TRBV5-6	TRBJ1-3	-	TGTGCCAGCAGCAACGGACAGAGCTCTGGAAACACCATATATTTT	CASSNGQSSGNTIYF
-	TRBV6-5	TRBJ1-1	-	TGTGCCAGCAGTTACTCTATGGGAAACGGGGGAGCTTTCTTT	CASSYSMGNGGAFF
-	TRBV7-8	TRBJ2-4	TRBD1	TGTGCCAGCAGCTTCCCGACCGAGGGACAGGGGGAAAACATTCAGTACTTC	CASSFPTEGQGENIQYF
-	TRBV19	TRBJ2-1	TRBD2	TGTGCCAGTAGTCTATATCCGGGACTAGCGGGAGAGGCGCTCTACAATGAGCAGTTCTTC	CASSLYPGLAGEALYNEQFF
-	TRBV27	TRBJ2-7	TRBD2	TGTGCCGTAGCGGGTCCCTACGAGCAGTACTTC	CAVAGPYEQYF
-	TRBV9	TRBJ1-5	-	TGTGCCAGCAGCGCCCGGGGGAATAGCAATCAGCCCCAGCATTTT	CASSARGNSNQPQHF
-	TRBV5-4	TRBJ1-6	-	TGTGCCAGCAGCTTGACGGACAGCCAAAATTCACCCCTCCACTTT	CASSLTDSQNSPLHF
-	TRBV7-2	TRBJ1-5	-	TGTGCCAGCAGCTGGAGGTCATCCGGCAATCAGCCCCAGCATTTT	CASSWRSSGNQPQHF
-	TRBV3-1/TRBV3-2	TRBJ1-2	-	TGTGCCAGCAGCCAAGATTGGGGGGGCCGGGGCTACACCTTC	CASSQDWGGRGYTF
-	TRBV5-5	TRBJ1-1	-	TGTGCCAGCAGCTTGCCGGGAGGCACTGAAGCTTTCTTT	CASSLPGGTEAFF
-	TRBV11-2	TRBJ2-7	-	TGTGCCAGCAGCCGAGGGTTGGGCTACGAGCAGTACTTC	CASSRGLGYEQYF
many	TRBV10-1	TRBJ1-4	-	TGCGCCAGCAGTGAGTCCGGAGGAGGCCTGTTTTTT	CASSESGGGLFF
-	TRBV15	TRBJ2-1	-	TGTGCCACCAGCAGAGAAGCGGAGGCCTACAATGAGCAGTTCTTC	CATSREAEAYNEQFF
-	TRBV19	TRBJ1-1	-	TGTGCCAGTAGGCTCAGGGTCGCTACTGAAGCTTTCTTT	CASRLRVATEAFF
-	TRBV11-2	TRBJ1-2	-	TGTGCCAGCAGCTTAGAGGGACACTTGGGGGGCTACACCTTC	CASSLEGHLGGYTF
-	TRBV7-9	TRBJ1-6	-	TGTGCCAGCAGCGGACAGAATAATTCACCCCTCCACTTT	CASSGQNNSPLHF
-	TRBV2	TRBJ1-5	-	TGTGCCAGCACGGCAGAACAGGATCAGCCCCAGCATTTT	CASTAEQDQPQHF
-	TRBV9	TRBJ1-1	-	TGTGCCAGCAGCGTAGAGCCCCAGAACACTGAAGCTTTCTTT	CASSVEPQNTEAFF
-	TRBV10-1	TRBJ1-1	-	TGCGCCAGCAGTGAGACCAAGGTAGAGCGCACTGAAGCTTTCTTT	CASSETKVERTEAFF
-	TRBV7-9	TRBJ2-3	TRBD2	TGTGCCAGCAGCTTCGGGGGGAGCACAGATACGCAGTATTTT	CASSFGGSTDTQYF
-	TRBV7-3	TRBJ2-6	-	TGTGCCAGCAGCTTACGGGGAGACATTTCTGGGGCCAACGTCCTGACTTTC	CASSLRGDISGANVLTF
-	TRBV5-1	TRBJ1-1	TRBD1	TGCGCCAGCAGCTGGGGGGACAGTAGCACTGAAGCTTTCTTT	CASSWGDSSTEAFF
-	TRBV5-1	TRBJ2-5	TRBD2	TGCGCCAGCAGCTTGACTAGCGCGCAAGAGACCCAGTACTTC	CASSLTSAQETQYF
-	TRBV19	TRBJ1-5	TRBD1	TGTGCCAGTAGAAGAACCGGGACAGGGTTTCAGCCCCAGCATTTT	CASRRTGTGFQPQHF
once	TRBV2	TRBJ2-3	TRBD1	TGTGCCAGCAGAGTATCCGAGACAGGGCATGATGATACGCAGTATTTT	CASRVSETGHDDTQYF
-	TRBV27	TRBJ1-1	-	TGTGCCAGCAGTTTGGAGGGAACGAACACTGAAGCTTTCTTT	CASSLEGTNTEAFF
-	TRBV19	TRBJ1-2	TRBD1	TGTGCCAGTAGTATTTTGACAGGGCAGAGCTACACCTTC	CASSILTGQSYTF
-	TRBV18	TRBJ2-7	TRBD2	TGTGCCAGCTCACCACCCAGGGAAGCGGGAAGGCACGAGCAGTACTTC	CASSPPREAGRHEQYF
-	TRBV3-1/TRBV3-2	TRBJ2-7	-	TGTGCCAGCAGCCATATAGAACGGACACACTACGAGCAGTACTTC	CASSHIERTHYEQYF
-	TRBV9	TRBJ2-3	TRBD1	TGTGCCAGCAGCCCGTCGGACAGGGCGGTTGCAGATACGCAGTATTTT	CASSPSDRAVADTQYF
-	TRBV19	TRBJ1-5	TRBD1	TGTGCCAGTGGGGTCGAGACAGGGGGCCTCTATAGCAATCAGCCCCAGCATTTT	CASGVETGGLYSNQPQHF
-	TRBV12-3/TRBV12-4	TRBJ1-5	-	TGTGCCAGCAGCCTAAGAGCGGCGCCCCAGCATTTT	CASSLRAAPQHF
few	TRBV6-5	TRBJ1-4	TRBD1	TGTGCCAGCAGGGGACAGTTAACTAATGAAAAACTGTTTTTT	CASRGQLTNEKLFF
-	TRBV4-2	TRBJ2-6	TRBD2	TGTGCCAGCAGCCCTCCTCAGCGGGAGGGCCGAGTTGGGGCCAACGTCCTGACTTTC	CASSPPQREGRVGANVLTF
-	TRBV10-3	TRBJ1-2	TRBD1	TGTGCCATCAGTGAGTTGGGAGCAGGGGGATCGTATGGCTACACCTTC	CAISELGAGGSYGYTF
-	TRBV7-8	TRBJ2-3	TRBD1	TGTGCCAGCAGCTTACCCGAGACAGGGGTGACAGATACGCAGTATTTT	CASSLPETGVTDTQYF
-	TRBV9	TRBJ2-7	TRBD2	TGTGCCAGCAGCGTAGCCGGGACTAGCGGCTTTATGGAGCAGTACTTC	CASSVAGTSGFMEQYF
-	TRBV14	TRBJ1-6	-	TGTGCCAGCAGCCCCGGCCCGGGGTCACCCCTCCACTTT	CASSPGPGSPLHF
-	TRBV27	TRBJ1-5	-	TGTGCCAGCAGTTTAGAGGGGAGGGAGGGGCAGCCCCAGCATTTT	CASSLEGREGQPQHF
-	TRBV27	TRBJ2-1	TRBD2	TGTGCCAGCAGTTCTACCAAAACACTAGCGCTCAAACTCAATGAGCAGTTCTTC	CASSSTKTLALKLNEQFF
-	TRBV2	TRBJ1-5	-	TGTGCCAGCAGGGGGGCAGATTATAGCAATCAGCCCCAGCATTTT	CASRGADYSNQPQHF
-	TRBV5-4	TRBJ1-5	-	TGTGCCAGCAGCTTAGACAAGAATCAGCCCCAGCATTTT	CASSLDKNQPQHF